One sample yielded the 2 T cell receptor beta chains listed below, sequenced in a study of cytomegalovirus exposure and HLA in healthy donors. Assay used: immunoSEQ multiplex PCR; TCRdb lists only in-frame clones, some missing. This sample has some 61,000 clones; about 97% occur once, and the top ten carry around 1.6%. Sequences were obtained from PBMCs. The receptor source for this set is a woman aged 18-29 years in good health and CMV-seropositive.

Only a few counts were recorded for this clone. The chain carries TRBV6-1 and TRBJ1-2; 9 bases match TRBD1. Looked up from germline, CDR1 is MNHNS and CDR2 is SASEGT. The CDR3 is made up of 15 amino acids. V shed 0 bases and J 7 bases; nucleotides not matched to a gene: 6. The CDR3 protein is CASSEAPRTGVGYTF. CDR3 DNA: TGTGCCAGCAGTGAAGCGCCCCGGACAGGGGTTGGCTACACCTTC.

The chain has TRBV25-1 and TRBJ2-3; the D is unclear. This CDR3 has 13 residues. With 2 bases removed from V and 5 bases from J, the gap between germline ends came to 8 bases. CDR1 and CDR2 (germline): MGHDK, SYGVNS. The CDR3 coding sequence is TGTGCCAGCAGTGAACCCTACAGAGATACGCAGTATTTT. Translating it yields CASSEPYRDTQYF.